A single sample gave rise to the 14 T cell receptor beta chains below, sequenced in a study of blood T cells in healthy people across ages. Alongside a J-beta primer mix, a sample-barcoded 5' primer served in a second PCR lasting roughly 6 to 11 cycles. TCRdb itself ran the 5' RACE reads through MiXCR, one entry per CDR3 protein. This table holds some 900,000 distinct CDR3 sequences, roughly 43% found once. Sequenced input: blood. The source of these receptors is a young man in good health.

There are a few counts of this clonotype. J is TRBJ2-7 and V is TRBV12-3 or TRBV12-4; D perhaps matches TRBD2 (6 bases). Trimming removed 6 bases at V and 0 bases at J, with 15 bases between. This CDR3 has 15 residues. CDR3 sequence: CASSQGLMSSYEQYF. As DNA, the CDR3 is TGTGCCAGCAGCCAGGGACTGATGAGCTCCTACGAGCAGTACTTC.

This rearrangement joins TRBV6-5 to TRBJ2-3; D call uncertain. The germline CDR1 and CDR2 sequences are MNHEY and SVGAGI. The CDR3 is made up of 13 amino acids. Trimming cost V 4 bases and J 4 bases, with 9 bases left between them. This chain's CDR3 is CASSFSKADTQYF. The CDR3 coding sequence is TGTGCCAGCAGTTTCTCTAAGGCAGATACGCAGTATTTT.

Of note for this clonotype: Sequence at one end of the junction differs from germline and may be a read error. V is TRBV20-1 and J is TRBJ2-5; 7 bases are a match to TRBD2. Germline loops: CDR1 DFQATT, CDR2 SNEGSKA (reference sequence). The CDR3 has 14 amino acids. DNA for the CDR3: TGCAGTGCTAGGGATGGGGGGGGGACGGAGACCCAGAACTTC. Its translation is CSARDGGGTETQNF.

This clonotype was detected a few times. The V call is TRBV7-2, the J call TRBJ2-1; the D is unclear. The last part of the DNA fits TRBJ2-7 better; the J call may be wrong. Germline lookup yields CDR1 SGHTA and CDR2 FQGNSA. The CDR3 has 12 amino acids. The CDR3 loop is CASSTTPYEQYF. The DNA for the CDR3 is TGTGCCAGCAGCACGACCCCTTATGAGCAGTACTTC.

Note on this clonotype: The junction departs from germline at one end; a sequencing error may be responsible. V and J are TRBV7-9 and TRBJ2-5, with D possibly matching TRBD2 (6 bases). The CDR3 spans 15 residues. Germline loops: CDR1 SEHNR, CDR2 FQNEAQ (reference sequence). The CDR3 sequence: CPSSLLLGLQETQYF. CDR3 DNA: TGTCCCAGCAGCTTACTGCTGGGACTCCAAGAGACCCAGTACTTC.

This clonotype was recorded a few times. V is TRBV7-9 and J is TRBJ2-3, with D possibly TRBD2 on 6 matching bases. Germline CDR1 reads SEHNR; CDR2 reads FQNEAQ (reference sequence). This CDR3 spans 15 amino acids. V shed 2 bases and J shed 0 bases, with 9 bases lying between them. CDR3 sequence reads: CASSLLSGSTDTQYF. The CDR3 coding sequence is TGTGCCAGCAGCTTACTTAGCGGCAGCACAGATACGCAGTATTTT.

The CDR3 region has the DNA TGCGCCAGCAGCCGATCAGTAGCGGGGGGCCGAGATACGCAGTATTTT. Protein: CASSRSVAGGRDTQYF. The V call is TRBV5-1, the J call TRBJ2-3; 10 nucleotides agree with TRBD2. The CDR3 runs to 16 residues. Germline V gene lookup returns CDR1 SGHRS and CDR2 YFSETQ. The V segment lost 4 bases and the J segment 5 bases; nucleotides outside the gene matches: 10.

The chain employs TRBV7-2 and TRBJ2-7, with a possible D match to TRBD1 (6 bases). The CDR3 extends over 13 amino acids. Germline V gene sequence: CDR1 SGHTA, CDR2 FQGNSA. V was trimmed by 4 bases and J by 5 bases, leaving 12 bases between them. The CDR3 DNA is TGTGCCAGCAGCTCCTGGACAGAGAACGAGCAGTACTTC. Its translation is CASSSWTENEQYF.

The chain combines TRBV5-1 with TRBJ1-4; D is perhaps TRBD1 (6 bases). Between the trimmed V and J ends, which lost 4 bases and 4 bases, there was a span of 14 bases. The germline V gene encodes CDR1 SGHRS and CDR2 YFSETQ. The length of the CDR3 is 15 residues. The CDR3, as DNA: TGCGCCAGCAGCGCCACAGGGCTAAATAATGAAAAACTGTTTTTT. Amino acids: CASSATGLNNEKLFF.

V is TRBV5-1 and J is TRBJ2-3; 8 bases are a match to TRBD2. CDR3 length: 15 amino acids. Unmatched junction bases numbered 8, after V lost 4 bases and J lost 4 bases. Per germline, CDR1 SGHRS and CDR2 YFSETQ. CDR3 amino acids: CASSPGGADSDTQYF. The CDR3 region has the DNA TGCGCCAGCAGCCCCGGGGGGGCGGATTCAGATACGCAGTATTTT.

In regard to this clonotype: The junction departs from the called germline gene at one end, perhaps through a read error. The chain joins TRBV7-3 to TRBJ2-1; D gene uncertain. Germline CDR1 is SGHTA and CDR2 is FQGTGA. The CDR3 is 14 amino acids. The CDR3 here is CAGSLKGPMSQQFF. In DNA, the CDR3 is TGTGCCGGCAGCTTAAAAGGGCCAATGAGTCAGCAGTTCTTC. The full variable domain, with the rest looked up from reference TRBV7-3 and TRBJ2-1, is GAGVSQTPSNKVTEKGKYVELRCDPISGHTALYWYRQSLGQGPEFLIYFQGTGAADDSGLPNDRFFAVRPEGSVSTLKIQRTERGDSAVYLCAGSLKGPMSQQFFGPGTRLTVL.

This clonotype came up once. The CDR3 nucleotides read TGCAGCGTTGAAGGGGAGGGCTACACCTTC. Protein sequence: CSVEGEGYTF. V gene TRBV29-1 combines with J gene TRBJ1-2; D is ambiguous. V shed 1 base and J shed 8 bases, with 5 bases lying between them. This CDR3 comprises 10 residues. CDR1 is SQVTM, CDR2 ANQGSEA, per germline.

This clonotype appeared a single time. CDR3 amino acids: CASSSSRDRGELSNQPQHF. CDR3 nucleotides: TGTGCCAGCAGTTCATCCAGGGACAGGGGCGAACTTAGCAATCAGCCCCAGCATTTT. V is TRBV27 and J is TRBJ1-5; 10 nucleotides align to TRBD1. The V gene's germline CDR1 is MNHEY and CDR2 SMNVEV (reference sequence). V lost 4 bases and J lost 0; bases outside the gene matches: 12. The CDR3 contains 19 residues.

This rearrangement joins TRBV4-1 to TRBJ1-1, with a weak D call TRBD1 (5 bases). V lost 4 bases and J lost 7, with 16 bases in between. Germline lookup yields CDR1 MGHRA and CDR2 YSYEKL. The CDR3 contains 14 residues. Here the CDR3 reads CASSLGVTANEAFF. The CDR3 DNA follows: TGCGCCAGCAGCCTGGGCGTGACAGCCAATGAAGCTTTCTTT.